This T cell receptor (beta chain) appears in the sequencing data of a study of cytotoxic CD8 clonotypes in ibrutinib-treated CLL. Findings of the study overall: Public clonotypes proved infrequent, and on treatment they shrank or remained steady.

Libraries were prepared by immunoSEQ multiplex PCR; TCRdb keeps only in-frame clonotypes and omits some of them. The sample has about 140,000 clones; 85% to 95% are singletons. V dropped 6 bases and J dropped 0 bases, with 6 bases sitting between them. Germline CDR1 and CDR2: GTSNPN and SVGIG (reference sequence). The CDR3 contains 13 residues. Comment on this clone: The target antigen is unknown.

This receptor was taken from a human donor with chronic lymphocytic leukemia. Material: PBMCs, obtained after 12 months of ibrutinib treatment. The chain joins TRBV30 to TRBJ1-6; no reliable D call. The CDR3: CACGSSYNSPLHF. The DNA for the CDR3 is TGTGCCTGCGGCTCCTCCTATAATTCACCCCTCCACTTT.